This T cell receptor (beta chain) was recorded in a study of T cell responses to AZD1222 COVID-19 vaccine (dated by TCRdb to the early 2020s). Some background on the complete study: A total of about 250 trial participants underwent TCR sequencing, of whom approximately 200 had received two doses of AZD1222 and about 25 had received two doses of the MenACWY control vaccine. Trial participants were enrolled by age into subgroups of 18-55, 56-69 and 70-plus years, and around 150, 28 and 57 TCR-sequenced participants, respectively, were included in these subgroups.

The CDR3 regions of human TCRbeta chains were subjected to immunosequencing. In the original analysis: Repertoire TCRs were checked for matches against a reference library of SARS-CoV-2-specific TCRs that had been generated using the MIRA antigen-specificity platform. Breadth was defined as the fraction of unique TCRs that were SARS-CoV-2-associated, and depth was defined as the fraction of total T cells that were SARS-CoV-2-associated. Using the MIRA data, each spike-specific TCR was mapped to the spike region that the TCR reacts to and placed in a CD4 or CD8 class. Log10-transformed breadth and depth values were compared by one-way ANOVA with Sidak's multiple comparisons tests. TCRdb holds this immuneACCESS table with in-frame rearrangements only. Some clones are missing; in checked studies, unresolved V genes explain under half, and the rest has no known cause. V and J calls and clone size are those listed in that table; D and trimming were worked out from the DNA. This sample gives 150,000 to 250,000 clones in total; approximately 93% of them show up just once. The ten largest clones represent approximately 1% of the sample.

The time point label corresponds to: about 28 days (+/-7) after the second vaccine dose. AZD1222 recipients whose second dose came at about 4 weeks and those whose second dose came at about 12 weeks were combined into one group, since spike-specific TCR depth and breadth did not differ between the two schedules. Vaccinee samples were obtained from the UK trials COV001 and COV002, which included a single-blind randomized controlled phase 2/3 trial of AZD1222 (ChAdOx1 nCoV-19) in healthy adults. Trial participant PBMC samples were collected at day 0 and day 28 after the second dose for TCRbeta chain sequencing. General conclusions and limits of the study: The 56-69-year group was small, and its depth increase did not reach significance, likely because of low power. Epitopes outside the regions mutated in the B.1.351 and B.1.1.7 variants were reportedly recognized by nearly half of the unique spike-specific TCRs. Spike-specific TCR breadth and depth rose significantly after two AZD1222 doses compared with day 0 and with MenACWY recipients. CD4 TCRs associated with the vaccine covered the entire spike protein, and the dominant responses were in regions 160-218 and 743-854. Conclusions about previously exposed vaccinees are limited because only a handful of AZD1222 recipients were SARS-CoV-2 seropositive at baseline. Most participants were white British and females outnumbered males, and the authors suggested that clonal diversity may have been underestimated. Because no day 14 peak-response samples were available, repertoires were characterized only after the peak T cell response.

On this clone: What antigen it recognizes has not been identified. Base qualities are not at hand, and no much larger clone is one base apart.

The sequence came from an adult who received the AZD1222 COVID-19 vaccine. The source was peripheral blood, collected 28 days after the second AZD1222 dose.

The CDR3 protein is CASSGPGQGNEAFF. The DNA sequence is given as TGTGCCAGCAGCGGGCCGGGACAGGGTAATGAAGCTTTCTTT. The chain is assembled from TRBV9 and TRBJ1-1; a stretch of 9 junction bases matches TRBD1. V loses 3 bases at its end and J loses 7 bases; junction bases beyond the gene matches: 7. The CDR3 spans 14 residues, from the cysteine through the phenylalanine. Solely the CDR3 DNA is kept, with 42 bases framed from the first base. CDR1 and CDR2 (SGDLS, YYNGEE) derive from the germline V gene. Outside the CDR3, residues come from the reference TRBV9 and TRBJ1-1 proteins, so the full variable domain is: DSGVTQTPKHLITATGQRVTLRCSPRSGDLSVYWYQQSLDQGLQFLIQYYNGEERAKGNILERFSAQQFPDLHSELNLSSLELGDSALYFCASSGPGQGNEAFFGQGTRLTVV.